In its sample, the clone carrying this T cell receptor (beta chain) was seen a few times. Its antigen remains unknown. A much larger clone lies a single base off, so this may be a read error. Lacking the conserved final phenylalanine or tryptophan, this CDR3 likely reflects a read error. Described time point: newly diagnosed GD, antithyroid drugs for less than 3 months. PBMC RNA was the source of the TCR library. EDTA tubes received about 9.2 milliliters of collected peripheral blood. The sample originates from a study of regulatory T cells in long-lasting Graves disease. The CDR3 extends over 15 amino acids. V was clipped by 5 bases and J by 7 bases; unmatched bases: 8. Germline V gene sequence: CDR1 MDHEN, CDR2 SYDVKM. Construction of TCR beta libraries relied on iRepertoire HTBI primers and on Arm-PCR targeting CDR3 regions. One entry per CDR3 protein, called by TCRdb with MiXCR from the multiplex PCR reads. This table has hundreds of thousands of distinct CDR3 sequences, about a sixth appearing once.

Regarding the study as a whole: With persistent disease, TRBV28, TRBJ1-2 and TRBJ2-5 were the favored segments. For persistent Graves' patients, TCR diversity was lower than for newly diagnosed ones.

The same specimen was also included in a second study, on T cells in Graves' hyperthyroidism and ophthalmopathy. From that second work: Reasons for excluding patients were uncontrolled infection, other autoimmune disease, pregnancy or lactation.

The J gene is TRBJ1-2, the V gene TRBV28, with 12 nucleotides matching TRBD1. This receptor was identified in a woman in her twenties or thirties with Graves disease. The material sequenced was peripheral blood mononuclear cells (PBMCs), taken at new diagnosis, from a patient treated with antithyroid drugs. CDR3 sequence reads: CASSLPPGQGAGYTL. CDR3 nucleotides: TGTGCCAGCAGTCTCCCACCGGGACAGGGGGCTGGCTACACCCTC.